These 21 T cell receptor beta chains came from one sample sequenced in a study of CD8+CD57+ T cells in acquired aplastic anemia. TCR beta VDJ and CDR3 were profiled, and genomic DNA was the template. TCRdb called the reads again in MiXCR, with one record for every CDR3 protein. The sample lists around 290,000 distinct CDR3 sequences; under 60% were seen once. It was patients with CD8+CD57+ cell expansion by flow cytometry who were chosen for sequencing. Source material: sorted CD4+, CD8+, or CD8+CD57+ T cells (not recorded which) from PBMCs. Source of these receptors: a human donor with aplastic anemia.

V is TRBV5-1 and J is TRBJ2-7, with a possible D match to TRBD1 (5 bases). Deletions cut 2 bases from V and 2 bases from J, with 11 bases between. The CDR3 sequence is 14 residues long. Germline loops: CDR1 SGHRS, CDR2 YFSETQ. CDR3 protein: CASSFGAETYEQYF. For the CDR3, the DNA is TGCGCCAGCAGCTTTGGGGCCGAAACCTACGAGCAGTACTTC.

The V gene is TRBV20-1, the J gene TRBJ1-2; D call uncertain. The ends were cut back, 8 bases at V and 3 bases at J, with 10 bases in the middle. Germline V gene sequence: CDR1 DFQATT, CDR2 SNEGSKA (reference sequence). CDR3 length equals 11 residues. DNA of the CDR3: TGCAGTTCTCGTGGGGACTATGGCTACACCTTC. It codes for CSSRGDYGYTF.

This clonotype was found many times. J is TRBJ1-2 and V is TRBV5-1, with 10 nucleotides matching TRBD1. The CDR3 has 14 residues. The germline V gene encodes CDR1 SGHRS and CDR2 YFSETQ. The J segment lost 5 bases and the V segment lost 4 bases, leaving 5 bases of the junction unmatched. CDR3 DNA: TGCGCCAGCAGCACCGGACAGGGGGAGTATGGCTACACCTTC. It is translated as CASSTGQGEYGYTF.

This chain connects TRBV6-6 to TRBJ2-5; D might be TRBD2 (7 bases). This CDR3 region has 19 residues. The V and J ends lost 7 bases and 5 bases respectively, with 32 bases between them. Germline lookup yields CDR1 MNHNY and CDR2 SVGAGI (reference sequence). CDR3 in amino acids: CASTPRDGWLAAQGETQYF. The CDR3 DNA reads TGTGCCAGCACCCCTCGGGATGGGTGGCTAGCGGCCCAGGGGGAGACCCAGTACTTC.

The rearrangement uses TRBV2 and TRBJ1-1, with 7 nucleotides matching TRBD1. Germline V gives CDR1 SNHLY, CDR2 FYNNEI. Trimming took 6 bases from V and 1 from J; bases not matched to a gene: 8. The CDR3 has 15 amino acids. This chain's CDR3 is CASSKTGTANTEAFF. CDR3 nucleotide sequence: TGTGCCAGCAGCAAGACCGGGACAGCGAACACTGAAGCTTTCTTT.

This chain joins TRBV7-3 and TRBJ2-2; possibly TRBD1 for D (6 bases). The germline V gene encodes CDR1 SGHTA and CDR2 FQGTGA. Between the trimmed V and J ends, which lost 5 bases and 4 bases, there was a span of 17 bases. This CDR3 has 16 amino acids. Here the CDR3 DNA reads TGTGCCAGCAGCCCATTAGGGGGATGGGGCACCGGGGAGCTGTTTTTT. Translated, it gives CASSPLGGWGTGELFF. Drawing the rest from reference TRBV7-3 and TRBJ2-2, the complete variable domain is GAGVSQTPSNKVTEKGKYVELRCDPISGHTALYWYRQSLGQGPEFLIYFQGTGAADDSGLPNDRFFAVRPEGSVSTLKIQRTERGDSAVYLCASSPLGGWGTGELFFGEGSRLTVL.

The chain carries TRBV29-1 and TRBJ2-7, with D hard to call. CDR3 length: 13 residues. V gave up 1 base and J gave up 4 bases, with 11 bases separating them. The V gene's germline CDR1 is SQVTM and CDR2 ANQGSEA. The CDR3, as DNA: TGCAGCGTTGAAGGACAATCCCATTACGAGCAGTACTTC. This gives the protein CSVEGQSHYEQYF.

This clonotype was recorded at least ten times. V gene TRBV5-8 combines with J gene TRBJ1-6; a weak D match, TRBD1 (5 bases). The V gene lost 6 bases and the J gene lost 3 bases, with 19 bases spanning the gap. Germline-derived CDR1 and CDR2 are SGHTS and YDEGEE. The CDR3 totals 17 residues. CDR3 residues: CASNQNVGTSYNSPLHF. Here the CDR3 DNA reads TGTGCCAGCAACCAGAACGTGGGGACCAGCTATAATTCACCCCTCCACTTT. Using reference TRBV5-8 and TRBJ1-6 for the parts outside the CDR3, the full variable domain is EAGVTQSPTHLIKTRGQQATLRCSPISGHTSVYWYQQALGLGLQFLLWYDEGEERNRGNFPPRFSGRQFPNYSSELNVNALELEDSALYLCASNQNVGTSYNSPLHFGNGTRLTVT.

The chain is built from TRBV19 and TRBJ2-5; no reliable D call. V shed 1 base and J shed 5 bases, with 8 bases lying between them. CDR3 length: 13 amino acids. The germline V gene encodes CDR1 LNHDA and CDR2 SQIVND (reference sequence). For the CDR3, the DNA is TGTGCCAGTAGTATAGGTTGGCGGGAGACCCAGTACTTC. Its protein is CASSIGWRETQYF.

This clonotype was counted at least ten times. The chain links TRBV4-2 to TRBJ1-5; tentative D call: TRBD1 (5 bases). The germline gives CDR1 LGHNA, CDR2 YNFKEQ. The ends were cut back, 0 bases at V and 5 bases at J, with 11 bases in the middle. This CDR3 has 15 residues. The CDR3 sequence: CASSQDNRFDQPQHF. DNA for the CDR3: TGTGCCAGCAGCCAAGATAACAGGTTTGATCAGCCCCAGCATTTT.

This clonotype was counted many times. The V and J genes are TRBV2 and TRBJ2-7; the D gene could be TRBD1 or TRBD2 (5 bases each). V lost 7 bases and J lost 4, with 11 bases in between. The length of the CDR3 is 12 residues. From germline, CDR1 is SNHLY and CDR2 FYNNEI. The CDR3 is CASTEEGYEQYF. The CDR3 bases are TGTGCCAGCACCGAAGAGGGGTACGAGCAGTACTTC.

This chain uses TRBV7-9 with TRBJ2-7, with D perhaps matching TRBD1 (6 bases). This CDR3 has 11 residues. Germline CDR1 is SEHNR and CDR2 is FQNEAQ (reference sequence). V shed 5 bases and J shed 8 bases, with 10 bases lying between them. The chain's CDR3 is CASSPGQKQYF. CDR3 DNA sequence: TGTGCCAGCAGCCCCGGACAGAAGCAGTACTTC. The whole variable domain, filled in from reference TRBV7-9 and TRBJ2-7, reads DTGVSQNPRHKITKRGQNVTFRCDPISEHNRLYWYRQTLGQGPEFLTYFQNEAQLEKSRLLSDRFSAERPKGSFSTLEIQRTEQGDSAMYLCASSPGQKQYFGPGTRLTVT.

This clonotype was seen at least ten times. The J gene is TRBJ2-2, the V gene TRBV11-2; no definite D call. V was clipped by 1 base and J by 0 bases, with 3 bases between them. The CDR3 has 14 amino acids. Germline lookup yields CDR1 SGHAT and CDR2 FQNNGV. CDR3 coding DNA: TGTGCCAGCAGCTTAGTCGCGAACACCGGGGAGCTGTTTTTT. This gives the protein CASSLVANTGELFF.

This clonotype has a count of ten or more. This chain joins TRBV5-5 and TRBJ1-1, with D uncertain. V shed 4 bases and J shed 5 bases, with 12 bases lying between them. CDR1 and CDR2 (germline): SGHKS, YYEKEE (reference sequence). This CDR3 is built from 13 residues. CDR3 amino acids: CASSPYKATEAFF. The CDR3 DNA is TGTGCCAGCAGCCCATACAAGGCAACTGAAGCTTTCTTT.

This clonotype was recorded many times. The CDR3 DNA follows: TGCAGCGTTTCCTGGACAGCCTACGAGCAGTACTTC. Its translation is CSVSWTAYEQYF. The V gene is TRBV29-1, the J gene TRBJ2-7; D might be TRBD1 (6 bases). V was pared by 5 bases and J by 2 bases, with 10 bases between. The CDR3 spans 12 residues. Germline V gene data show CDR1 as SQVTM and CDR2 as ANQGSEA.

The chain recombines TRBV9 with TRBJ1-2; TRBD1 agrees at 10 bases. CDR3 size: 14 residues. Germline assignment: CDR1 SGDLS and CDR2 YYNGEE. V dropped 3 bases and J dropped 8; count of bases not matched to a gene: 7. CDR3 sequence reads: CASSGQGAVKGYTF. CDR3 coding DNA: TGTGCCAGCAGCGGACAGGGGGCGGTTAAAGGCTACACCTTC.

J is TRBJ2-6 and V is TRBV2; TRBD1 matches at 7 bases. V was pared by 4 bases and J by 0 bases, with 9 bases of the junction left unmatched. Germline assignment: CDR1 SNHLY and CDR2 FYNNEI. The CDR3 loop spans 18 amino acids. The CDR3 nucleotides read TGTGCCAGCAGTGCCACCGGGACAGCAGTCTCTGGGGCCAACGTCCTGACTTTC. As protein: CASSATGTAVSGANVLTF.

The chain couples TRBV19 to TRBJ1-5; 11 bases fit TRBD1. Germline V gene lookup returns CDR1 LNHDA and CDR2 SQIVND (reference sequence). J gave up 4 bases and V 5 bases, and 10 bases lay outside the gene matches. The CDR3 consists of 17 residues. The CDR3 sequence: CASSPFHRDRGNQPQHF. In DNA form, the CDR3 reads TGTGCCAGTAGTCCTTTTCACCGGGACAGGGGGAATCAGCCCCAGCATTTT.

This clonotype showed up just a few times. V and J are TRBV10-3 and TRBJ2-2; D unresolved. Trimming pared 2 bases from V and 4 bases from J, leaving 5 bases between. Germline CDR1 ENHRY, CDR2 SYGVKD. The CDR3 has 13 amino acids. The DNA for the CDR3 is TGTGCCATCAGTGAGGGCGGCACCGGGGAGCTGTTTTTT. Protein: CAISEGGTGELFF.

At least ten counts were recorded for this clonotype. This chain uses TRBV7-9 with TRBJ2-5, with 8 positions matching TRBD2. V lost 4 bases to trimming and J lost 5 bases; unmatched junction nucleotides: 15. The CDR3 loop spans 17 amino acids. Germline CDR1 and CDR2: SEHNR and FQNEAQ (reference sequence). CDR3 residues: CASSSTGGLGGRETQYF. CDR3 nucleotide sequence: TGTGCCAGCAGCTCGACGGGGGGGCTAGGGGGTCGGGAGACCCAGTACTTC.

This clonotype has only a few counts. The genes are TRBV5-1 and TRBJ2-7; tentatively, D is TRBD1 or TRBD2 (5 bases each). The CDR3 totals 15 residues. The germline gives CDR1 SGHRS, CDR2 YFSETQ. V was clipped by 2 bases and J by 2 bases, with 14 bases between them. The CDR3 bases are TGCGCCAGCAGCTTCCTAGGGACCAATACCTACGAGCAGTACTTC. Amino acid sequence: CASSFLGTNTYEQYF.